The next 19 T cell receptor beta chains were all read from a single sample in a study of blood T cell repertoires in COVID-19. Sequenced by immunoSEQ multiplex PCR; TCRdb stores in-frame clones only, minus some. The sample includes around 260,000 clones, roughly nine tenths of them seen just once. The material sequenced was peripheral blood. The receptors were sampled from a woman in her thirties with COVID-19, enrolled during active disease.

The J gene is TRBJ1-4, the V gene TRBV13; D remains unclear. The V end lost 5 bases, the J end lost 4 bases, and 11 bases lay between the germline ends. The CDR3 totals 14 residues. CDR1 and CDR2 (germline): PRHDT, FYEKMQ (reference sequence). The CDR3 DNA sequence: TGTGCCAGCAGCCCCACGGGAGTTAATGAAAAACTGTTTTTT. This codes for CASSPTGVNEKLFF.

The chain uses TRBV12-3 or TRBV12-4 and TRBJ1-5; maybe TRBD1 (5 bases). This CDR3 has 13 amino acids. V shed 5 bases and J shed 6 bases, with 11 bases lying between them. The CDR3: CASSTRDIQPQHF. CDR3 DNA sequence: TGTGCCAGCAGTACCAGGGATATTCAGCCCCAGCATTTT.

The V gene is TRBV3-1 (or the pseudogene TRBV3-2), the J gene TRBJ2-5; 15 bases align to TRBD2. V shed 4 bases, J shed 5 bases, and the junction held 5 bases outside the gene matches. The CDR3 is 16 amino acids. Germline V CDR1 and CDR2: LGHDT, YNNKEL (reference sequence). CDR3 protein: CASSRGLAGGSETQYF. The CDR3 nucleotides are TGTGCCAGCAGCCGCGGACTAGCGGGAGGGTCTGAGACCCAGTACTTC.

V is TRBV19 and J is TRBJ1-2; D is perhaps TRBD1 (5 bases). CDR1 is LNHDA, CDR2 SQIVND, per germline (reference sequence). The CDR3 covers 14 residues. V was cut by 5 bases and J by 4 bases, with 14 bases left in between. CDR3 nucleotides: TGTGCCAGTAGTCTGCAGGGTGCTGGCTATGGCTACACCTTC. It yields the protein CASSLQGAGYGYTF.

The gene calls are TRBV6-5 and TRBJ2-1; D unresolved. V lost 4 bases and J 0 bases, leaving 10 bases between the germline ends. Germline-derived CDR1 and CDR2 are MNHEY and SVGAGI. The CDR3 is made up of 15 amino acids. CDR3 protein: CASSLGRRSYNEQFF. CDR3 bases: TGTGCCAGCAGTTTGGGCCGCCGCTCCTACAATGAGCAGTTCTTC.

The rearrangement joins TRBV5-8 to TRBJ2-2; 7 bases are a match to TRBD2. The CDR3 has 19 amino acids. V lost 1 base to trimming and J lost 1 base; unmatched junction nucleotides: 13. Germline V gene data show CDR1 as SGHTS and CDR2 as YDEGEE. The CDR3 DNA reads TGTGCCAGCAGCTTGAGAACTCGACTAGCAATGTTGAACACCGGGGAGCTGTTTTTT. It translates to CASSLRTRLAMLNTGELFF.

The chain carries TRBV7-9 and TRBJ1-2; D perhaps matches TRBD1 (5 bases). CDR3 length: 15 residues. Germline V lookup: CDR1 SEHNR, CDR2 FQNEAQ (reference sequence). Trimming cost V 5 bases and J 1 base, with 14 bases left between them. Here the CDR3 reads CASSHDRFINYGYTF. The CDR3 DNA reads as TGTGCCAGCAGCCACGACAGATTCATTAACTATGGCTACACCTTC.

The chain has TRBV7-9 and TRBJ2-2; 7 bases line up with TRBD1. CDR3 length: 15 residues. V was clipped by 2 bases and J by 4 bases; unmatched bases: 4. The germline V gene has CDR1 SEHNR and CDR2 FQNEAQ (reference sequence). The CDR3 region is CASSLLTGVTGELFF. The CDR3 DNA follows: TGTGCCAGCAGCTTATTAACAGGGGTCACCGGGGAGCTGTTTTTT.

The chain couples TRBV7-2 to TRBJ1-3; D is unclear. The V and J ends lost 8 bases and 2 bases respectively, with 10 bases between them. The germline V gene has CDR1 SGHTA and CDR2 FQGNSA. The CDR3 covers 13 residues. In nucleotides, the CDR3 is TGTGCCAGCGTAAGAGGCGCTGGAAACACCATATATTTT. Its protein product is CASVRGAGNTIYF.

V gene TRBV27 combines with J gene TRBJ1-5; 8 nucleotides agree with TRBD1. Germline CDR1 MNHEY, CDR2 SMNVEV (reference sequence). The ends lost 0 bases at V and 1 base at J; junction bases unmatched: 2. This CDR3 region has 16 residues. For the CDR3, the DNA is TGTGCCAGCAGTTTATCGGCAGGGGGCAGCAATCAGCCCCAGCATTTT. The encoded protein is CASSLSAGGSNQPQHF.

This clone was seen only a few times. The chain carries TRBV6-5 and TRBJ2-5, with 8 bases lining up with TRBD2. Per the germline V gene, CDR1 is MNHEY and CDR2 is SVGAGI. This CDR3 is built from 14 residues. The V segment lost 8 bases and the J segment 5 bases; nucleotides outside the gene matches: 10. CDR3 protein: CASAAGGGGETQYF. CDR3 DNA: TGTGCCAGCGCGGCGGGAGGAGGGGGGGAGACCCAGTACTTC.

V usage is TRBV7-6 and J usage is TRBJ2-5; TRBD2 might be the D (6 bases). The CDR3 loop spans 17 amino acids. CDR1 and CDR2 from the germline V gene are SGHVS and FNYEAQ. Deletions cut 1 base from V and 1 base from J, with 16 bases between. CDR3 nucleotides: TGTGCCAGCAGCTTAGAGGGGCGGGGAACTTTCCAAGAGACCCAGTACTTC. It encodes CASSLEGRGTFQETQYF.

CDR3 sequence (DNA): TGTGCCAGCAGCGAAGTAGCTTCAGGGCCCTTTTGGGGCTACACCTTC. The encoded protein is CASSEVASGPFWGYTF. This rearrangement joins TRBV9 to TRBJ1-2; possibly TRBD1 for D (5 bases). In germline, CDR1 is SGDLS, CDR2 YYNGEE. Trimming removed 3 bases at V and 8 bases at J, with 23 bases between. This CDR3 is built from 16 residues.

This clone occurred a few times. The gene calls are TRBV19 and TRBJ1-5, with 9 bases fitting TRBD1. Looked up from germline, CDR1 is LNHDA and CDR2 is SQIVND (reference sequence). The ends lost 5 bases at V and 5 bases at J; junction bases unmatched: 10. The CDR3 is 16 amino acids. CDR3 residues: CASSSSSGTGYQPQHF. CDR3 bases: TGTGCCAGTAGTTCGTCTTCCGGGACAGGGTATCAGCCCCAGCATTTT. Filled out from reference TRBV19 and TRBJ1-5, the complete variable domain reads DGGITQSPKYLFRKEGQNVTLSCEQNLNHDAMYWYRQDPGQGLRLIYYSQIVNDFQKGDIAEGYSVSREKKESFPLTVTSAQKNPTAFYLCASSSSSGTGYQPQHFGDGTRLSIL.

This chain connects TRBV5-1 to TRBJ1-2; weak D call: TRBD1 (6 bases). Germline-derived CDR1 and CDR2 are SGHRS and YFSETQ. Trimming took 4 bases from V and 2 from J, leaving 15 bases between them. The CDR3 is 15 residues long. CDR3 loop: CASSTDRFQNYGYTF. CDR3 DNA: TGCGCCAGCAGCACAGACAGGTTTCAGAACTATGGCTACACCTTC. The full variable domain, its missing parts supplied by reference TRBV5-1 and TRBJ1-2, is KAGVTQTPRYLIKTRGQQVTLSCSPISGHRSVSWYQQTPGQGLQFLFEYFSETQRNKGNFPGRFSGRQFSNSRSEMNVSTLELGDSALYLCASSTDRFQNYGYTFGSGTRLTVV.

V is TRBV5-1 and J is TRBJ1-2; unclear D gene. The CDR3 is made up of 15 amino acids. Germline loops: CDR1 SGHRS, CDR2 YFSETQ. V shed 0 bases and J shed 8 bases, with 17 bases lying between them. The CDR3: CASSLDLTGAGGYTF. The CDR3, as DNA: TGCGCCAGCAGCTTGGATCTCACGGGCGCGGGGGGCTACACCTTC.

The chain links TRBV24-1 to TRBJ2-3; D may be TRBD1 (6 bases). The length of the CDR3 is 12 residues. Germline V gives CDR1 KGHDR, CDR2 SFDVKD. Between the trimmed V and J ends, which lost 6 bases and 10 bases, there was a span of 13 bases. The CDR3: CATSNTGHAQYF. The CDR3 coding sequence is TGTGCCACCAGTAATACAGGGCACGCGCAGTATTTT.

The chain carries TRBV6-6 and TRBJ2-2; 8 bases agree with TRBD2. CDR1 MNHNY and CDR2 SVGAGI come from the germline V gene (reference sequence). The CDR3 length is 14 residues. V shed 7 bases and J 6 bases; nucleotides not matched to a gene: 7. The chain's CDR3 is CASNPGLESGELFF. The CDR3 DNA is TGTGCCAGCAACCCGGGACTAGAGTCCGGGGAGCTGTTTTTT.

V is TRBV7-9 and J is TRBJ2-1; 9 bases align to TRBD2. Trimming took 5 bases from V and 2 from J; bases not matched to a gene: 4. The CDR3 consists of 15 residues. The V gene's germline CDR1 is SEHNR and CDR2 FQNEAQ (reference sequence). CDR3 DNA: TGTGCCAGCAGCAAGCGGACTAGCGCCTACAATGAGCAGTTCTTC. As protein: CASSKRTSAYNEQFF.